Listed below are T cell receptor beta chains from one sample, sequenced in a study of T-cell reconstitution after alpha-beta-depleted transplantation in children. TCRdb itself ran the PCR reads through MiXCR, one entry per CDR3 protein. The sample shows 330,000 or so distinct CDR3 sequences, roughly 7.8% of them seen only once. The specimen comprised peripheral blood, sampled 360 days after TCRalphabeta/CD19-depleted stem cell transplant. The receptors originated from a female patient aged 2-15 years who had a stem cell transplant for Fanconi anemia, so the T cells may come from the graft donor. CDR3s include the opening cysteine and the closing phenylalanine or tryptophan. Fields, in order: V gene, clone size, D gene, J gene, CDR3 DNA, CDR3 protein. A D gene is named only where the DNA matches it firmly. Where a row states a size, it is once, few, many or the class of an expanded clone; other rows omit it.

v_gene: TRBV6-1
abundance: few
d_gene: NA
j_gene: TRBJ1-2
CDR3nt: TGTGCCACCTGGAAACGCCTCTATGGCTACACCTTC
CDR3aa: CATWKRLYGYTF

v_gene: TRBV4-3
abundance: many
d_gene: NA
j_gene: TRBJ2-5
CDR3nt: TGCGCCAGCAGCCAAGAATTGAGGGAGACCCAGTACTTC
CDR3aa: CASSQELRETQYF

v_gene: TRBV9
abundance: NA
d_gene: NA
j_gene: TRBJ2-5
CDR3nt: TGTGCCAGCAGCGGTTTGACCTGGGGGGGCCGCGTGGAGACCCAGTACTTC
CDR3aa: CASSGLTWGGRVETQYF

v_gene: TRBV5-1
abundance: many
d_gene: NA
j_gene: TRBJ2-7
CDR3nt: TGCGCCAGCAGCTTGCGACAGTCCTACGAGCAGTACTTC
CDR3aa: CASSLRQSYEQYF

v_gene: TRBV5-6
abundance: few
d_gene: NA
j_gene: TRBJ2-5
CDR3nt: TGTGCCAGCAGCTTGAATGTAAGGGAAGGGGCCCAGTACTTC
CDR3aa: CASSLNVREGAQYF

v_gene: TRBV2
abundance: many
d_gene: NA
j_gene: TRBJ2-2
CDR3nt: TGTGCCAGCAGTGCGCCCAGGGTTGGCGGGGAGCTGTTTTTT
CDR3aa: CASSAPRVGGELFF

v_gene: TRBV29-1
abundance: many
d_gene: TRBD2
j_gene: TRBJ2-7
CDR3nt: TGCAGCGTTCTTGGACTAGCGGGAGACCTCTACGAGCAGTACTTC
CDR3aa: CSVLGLAGDLYEQYF

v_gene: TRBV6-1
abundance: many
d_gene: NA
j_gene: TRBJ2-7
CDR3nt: TGTGCCAGCTCGATAAGGCAGAGCTCCTACGAGCAGTACTTC
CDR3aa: CASSIRQSSYEQYF

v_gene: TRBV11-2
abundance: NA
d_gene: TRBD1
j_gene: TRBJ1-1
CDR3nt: TGTGCCAGCAGCTTGAGAGGGGGCGCGGTTGAAGCTTTCTTT
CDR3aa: CASSLRGGAVEAFF

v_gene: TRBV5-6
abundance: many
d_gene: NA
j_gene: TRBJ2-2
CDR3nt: TGTGCCAGCAGCTTGGTTCGTACAGAAGGGAACACCGGGGAGCTGTTTTTT
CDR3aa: CASSLVRTEGNTGELFF

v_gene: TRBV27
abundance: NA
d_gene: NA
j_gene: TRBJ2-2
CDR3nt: TGTGCCAGCAGTTTAAGGGCTGGGGGGCTCGACAACACCGGGGAGCTGTTTTTT
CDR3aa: CASSLRAGGLDNTGELFF

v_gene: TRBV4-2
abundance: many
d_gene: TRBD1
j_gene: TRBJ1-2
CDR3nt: TGTGCCAGCAGCCAAGGGAGGGGGCGCGACTATGGCTACACCTTC
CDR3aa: CASSQGRGRDYGYTF

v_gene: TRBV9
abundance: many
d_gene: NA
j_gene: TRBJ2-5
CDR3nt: TGTGCCAGCAGCGGCGGAGGGCAGGCGGCTACCCAGTACTTC
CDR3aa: CASSGGGQAATQYF

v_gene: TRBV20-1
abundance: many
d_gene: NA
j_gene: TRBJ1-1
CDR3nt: TGCAGTGCTAGAGATCCCACATCTAACACTGAAGCTTTCTTT
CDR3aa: CSARDPTSNTEAFF

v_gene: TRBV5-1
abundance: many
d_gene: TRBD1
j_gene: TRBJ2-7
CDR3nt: TGCGCCAGCAGCCCGGACAGGGGCAGCTCCTACGAGCAGTACTTC
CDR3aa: CASSPDRGSSYEQYF

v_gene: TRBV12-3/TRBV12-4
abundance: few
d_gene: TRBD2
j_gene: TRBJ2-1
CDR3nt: TGTGCCAGCAGTTTTGGAGGGGGGACTAGCGGGAGTCGGAATGAGCAGTTCTTC
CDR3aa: CASSFGGGTSGSRNEQFF

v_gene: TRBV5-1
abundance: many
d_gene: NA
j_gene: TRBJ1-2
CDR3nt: TGCGCCAGCAGCTTGGTGGGGACGGACTATGGCTACACCTTC
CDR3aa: CASSLVGTDYGYTF

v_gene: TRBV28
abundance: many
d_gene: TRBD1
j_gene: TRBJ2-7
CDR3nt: TGTGCCAGTCTAACCGGGACAGGGCCCTACGAGCAGTACTTC
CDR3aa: CASLTGTGPYEQYF

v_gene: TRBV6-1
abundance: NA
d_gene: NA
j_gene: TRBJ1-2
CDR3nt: TGTGCCAGCATCTTGCAGGGGATGCGTGGCTACACCTTC
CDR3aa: CASILQGMRGYTF

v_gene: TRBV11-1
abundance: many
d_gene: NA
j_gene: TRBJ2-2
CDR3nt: TGTGCCAGCAGCTTAGGCAACCGGGACATAGGGAACACCGGGGAGCTGTTTTTT
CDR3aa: CASSLGNRDIGNTGELFF

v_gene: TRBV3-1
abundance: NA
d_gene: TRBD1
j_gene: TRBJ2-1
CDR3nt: TGTGCCAGCAGCCAAATCTTGACAGGGATGGGCTCCTACAATGAGCAGTTCTTC
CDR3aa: CASSQILTGMGSYNEQFF

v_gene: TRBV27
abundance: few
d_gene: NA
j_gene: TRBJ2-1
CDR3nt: TGTGCCAGCAGTTTTGACGGGGCCCCTCACAATGAGCAGTTCTTC
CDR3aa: CASSFDGAPHNEQFF

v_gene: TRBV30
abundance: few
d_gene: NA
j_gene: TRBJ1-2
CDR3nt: TGTGCCTGCGGAGCGGGGCCCTACTTC
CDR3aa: CACGAGPYF

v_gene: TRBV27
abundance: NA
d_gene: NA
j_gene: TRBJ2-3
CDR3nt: TGTGCCAGCAGGGGGGGAGGAGATACGCAGTATTTT
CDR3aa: CASRGGGDTQYF

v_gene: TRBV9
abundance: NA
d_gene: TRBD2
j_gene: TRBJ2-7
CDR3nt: TGTGCCAGCAGCCCCGGGGGGGACAACTTCTACGAGCAGTACTTC
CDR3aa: CASSPGGDNFYEQYF

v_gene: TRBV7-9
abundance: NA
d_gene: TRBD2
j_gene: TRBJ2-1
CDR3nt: TGTGCCAGCAGCTCGGGGGGGACTAGCGGGGCCCATGAGCAGTTCTTC
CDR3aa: CASSSGGTSGAHEQFF

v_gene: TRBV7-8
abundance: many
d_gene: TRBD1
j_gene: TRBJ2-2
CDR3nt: TGTGCCAGCAGCTTAGAGGGACAGGCTGGCGGGGAGCTGTTTTTT
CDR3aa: CASSLEGQAGGELFF

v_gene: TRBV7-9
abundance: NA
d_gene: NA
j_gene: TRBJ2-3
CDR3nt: TGTGCCAGCAGCCGACAACATACTGATACGCAGTATTTT
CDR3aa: CASSRQHTDTQYF

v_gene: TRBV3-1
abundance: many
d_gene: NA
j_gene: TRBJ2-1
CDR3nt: TGTGCCAGCAGCCAAGAAGCCGGCTTCTACAATGAGCAGTTCTTC
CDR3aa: CASSQEAGFYNEQFF

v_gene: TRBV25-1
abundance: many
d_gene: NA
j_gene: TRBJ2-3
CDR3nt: TGTGCCAGCAGTGAATCCCAGATACAGGGCCTCACAGATACGCAGTATTTT
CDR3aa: CASSESQIQGLTDTQYF

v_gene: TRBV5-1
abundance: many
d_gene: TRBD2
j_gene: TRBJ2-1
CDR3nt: TGCGCCAGCAGCTTGGTGAGACTAGCGGGAGATGAGCAGTTCTTC
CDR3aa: CASSLVRLAGDEQFF

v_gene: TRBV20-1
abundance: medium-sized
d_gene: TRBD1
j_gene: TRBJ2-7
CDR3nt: TGCAGTGCTAGTCGGACAGGATCCTACGAGCAGTACTTC
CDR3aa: CSASRTGSYEQYF

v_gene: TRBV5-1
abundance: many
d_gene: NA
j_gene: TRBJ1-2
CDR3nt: TGCGCCAGCAGCACCGCCGGGACCTTTAACTATGGCTACACCTTC
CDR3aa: CASSTAGTFNYGYTF

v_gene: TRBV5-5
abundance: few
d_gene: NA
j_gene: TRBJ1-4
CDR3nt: TGTGCCAGCAGCCCGGGAGGGGGACGTGAAAAACTGTTTTTT
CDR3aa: CASSPGGGREKLFF

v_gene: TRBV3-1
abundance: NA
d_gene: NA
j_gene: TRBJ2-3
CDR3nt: TGTACCAGCGGCCCCTATCCCCCGACAGTCTACAGCACAGATACGCAGTATTTT
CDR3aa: CTSGPYPPTVYSTDTQYF

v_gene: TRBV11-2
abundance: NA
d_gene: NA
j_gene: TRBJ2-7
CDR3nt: TGTGCCAGCAGCTTAGGGCAGGGGAGCTTCGAGCAGTACTTC
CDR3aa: CASSLGQGSFEQYF

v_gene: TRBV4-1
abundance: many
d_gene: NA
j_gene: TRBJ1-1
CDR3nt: TGCGCCAGCAGCCCCCTCGACTTGAACACTGAAGCTTTCTTT
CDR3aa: CASSPLDLNTEAFF

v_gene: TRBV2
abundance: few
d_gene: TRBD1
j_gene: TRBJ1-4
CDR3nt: TGTGCCAGCCGGGACAGCCCTAATGAAAAACTGTTTTTT
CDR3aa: CASRDSPNEKLFF

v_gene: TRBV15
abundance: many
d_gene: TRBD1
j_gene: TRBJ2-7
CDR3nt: TGTGCCACCAGCAGAGTGAAGGGACAGGGTATCGAGCAGTACTTC
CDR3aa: CATSRVKGQGIEQYF

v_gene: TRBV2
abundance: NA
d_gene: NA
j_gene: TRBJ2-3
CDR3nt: TGTGCCAGCGAGAGTAGCACAGATACGCAGTATTTT
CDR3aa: CASESSTDTQYF

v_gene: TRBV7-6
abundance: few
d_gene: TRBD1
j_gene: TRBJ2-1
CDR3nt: TGTGCCAGCAGCCCGACAGGGGACAATGAGCAGTTCTTC
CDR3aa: CASSPTGDNEQFF

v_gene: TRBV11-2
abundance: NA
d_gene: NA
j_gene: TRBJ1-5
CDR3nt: TGTGCCAGCAGCCGAGAGGCAGGAAGGAATCAGCCCCAGCATTTT
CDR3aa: CASSREAGRNQPQHF

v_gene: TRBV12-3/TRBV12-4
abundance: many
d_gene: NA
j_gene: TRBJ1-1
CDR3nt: TGTGCCAGCAGTTTAAAGGGAGGCACTGAAGCTTTCTTT
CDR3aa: CASSLKGGTEAFF

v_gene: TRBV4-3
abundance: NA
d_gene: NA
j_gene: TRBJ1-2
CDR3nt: TGCGCCAGCAGCCAGAAGGGTTATGGCTACACCTTC
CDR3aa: CASSQKGYGYTF

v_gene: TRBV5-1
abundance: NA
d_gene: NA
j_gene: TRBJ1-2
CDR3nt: TGCGCCAGCAGCTTGTGGGGGCGCGCCTATGGCTACACCTTC
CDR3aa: CASSLWGRAYGYTF

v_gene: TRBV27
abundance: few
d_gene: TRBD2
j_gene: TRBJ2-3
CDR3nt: TGTGCCAGCAGTTTGTACAATGTAGCGGGGGCTAGCACAGATACGCAGTATTTT
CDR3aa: CASSLYNVAGASTDTQYF

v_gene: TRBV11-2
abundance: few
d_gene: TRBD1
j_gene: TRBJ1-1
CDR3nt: TGTGCCAGCAGCTATCGGACAGGGCCGACTGAAGCTTTCTTT
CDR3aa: CASSYRTGPTEAFF

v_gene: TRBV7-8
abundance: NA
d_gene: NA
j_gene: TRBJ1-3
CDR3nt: TGTGCCAGCAGATTGGGTCTTGCTGGAAACACCATATATTTT
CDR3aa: CASRLGLAGNTIYF

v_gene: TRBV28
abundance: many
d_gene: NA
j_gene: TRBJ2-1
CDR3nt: TGTGCCAGCAGAAGGGCGTACAATGAGCAGTTCTTC
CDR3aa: CASRRAYNEQFF

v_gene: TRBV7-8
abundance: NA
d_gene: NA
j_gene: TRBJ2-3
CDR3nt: TGTGCCAGCAGCTTAGCTGTAGGGGCAGGGGTGAGCACAGATACGCAGTATTTT
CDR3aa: CASSLAVGAGVSTDTQYF

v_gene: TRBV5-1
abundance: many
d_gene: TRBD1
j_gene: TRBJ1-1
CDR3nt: TGCGCCAGCAGCGCACCGGGACAGGGGACTGAAGCTTTCTTT
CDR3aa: CASSAPGQGTEAFF

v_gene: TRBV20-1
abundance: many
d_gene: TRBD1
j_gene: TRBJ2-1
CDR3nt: TGCAGTGCTAGAGTTGCCGGGACAGGGAAGTACAATGAGCAGTTCTTC
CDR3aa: CSARVAGTGKYNEQFF

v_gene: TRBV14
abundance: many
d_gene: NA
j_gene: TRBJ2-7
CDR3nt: TGTGCCAGCAGCCAAGATAATCCCTACGAGCAGTACTTC
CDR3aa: CASSQDNPYEQYF

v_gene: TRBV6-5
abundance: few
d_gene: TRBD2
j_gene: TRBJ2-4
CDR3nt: TGTGCCAGCAGACTAACTAGCGGGGTAGCCAAAAACATTCAGTACTTC
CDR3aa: CASRLTSGVAKNIQYF

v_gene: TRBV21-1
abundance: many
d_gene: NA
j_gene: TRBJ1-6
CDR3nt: TGTGCCAGAGGACAGGGCAGAAACCCCCTCCACTTT
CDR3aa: CARGQGRNPLHF

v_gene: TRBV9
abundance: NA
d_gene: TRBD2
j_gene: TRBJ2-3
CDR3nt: TGTGCCAGCAGCACTCGCGGGACTAGCGGGGGCCCTCGGGTAGATACGCAGTATTTT
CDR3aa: CASSTRGTSGGPRVDTQYF

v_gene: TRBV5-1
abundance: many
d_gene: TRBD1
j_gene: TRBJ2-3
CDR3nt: TGCGCCAGCAGCTTGGGACAGGGAGCGGATACGCAGTATTTT
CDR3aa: CASSLGQGADTQYF

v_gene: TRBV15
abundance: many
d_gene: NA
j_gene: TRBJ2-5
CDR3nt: TGTGCCACCAGCAGAGATGAGAAGACCCAGTACTTC
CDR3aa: CATSRDEKTQYF